This T cell receptor beta chain was observed in a study of cytomegalovirus exposure and HLA in healthy donors. Study results and caveats: An assumption of roughly uniform sequencing depth across donors underlay the presence/absence analyses.

This PCR relied on a set of 60 Vbeta primers and 13 Jbeta primers. This table comes from immunoSEQ multiplex PCR, and its TCRdb copy is limited to in-frame clones, with some not included. Among 40,000 to 50,000 clones listed, 72% were seen once. Concerning this clone: Its antigen remains unknown.

Healthy individuals who donated bone marrow served as the donors. At collection, donors were nominally healthy, but unrecorded immune exposures were probable. In germline, CDR1 is SNHLY, CDR2 FYNNEI. The junction had 0 bases not matched to a gene; V was cut back by 1 base and J by 5 bases. This CDR3 is 13 amino acids long. J is TRBJ2-7 and V is TRBV2, with 9 bases that match TRBD1. Sequencing input: PBMCs. The sequence derives from a man younger than 40 in good health and CMV-seronegative. The CDR3 here is CASSEDRGHEQYF. The CDR3 nucleotides are TGTGCCAGCAGTGAAGACAGGGGGCACGAGCAGTACTTC.